This T cell receptor beta chain originates from a study of cytomegalovirus exposure and HLA in healthy donors. Turning to the study itself: A later analysis reported the same platform for the 90 to 150 validation repertoires and the 666 first-cohort repertoires.

The method was immunoSEQ multiplex PCR; TCRdb's version includes in-frame clones alone and lacks a portion of them. The data contain about 95,000 clones, roughly 85% of them singletons. The source is a man between 18 and 35 years old in good health and CMV-seropositive. Input material: PBMCs.

The CDR3 region has the DNA TGTGCCAGCAGTTTGGACAGGGCAAGGGAGCAGTACGTC. Its protein product is CASSLDRAREQYV. This sequence joins TRBV2 and TRBJ2-7; TRBD1 agrees at 8 bases. Germline V gives CDR1 SNHLY, CDR2 FYNNEI. This CDR3 contains 13 residues. V dropped 5 bases and J dropped 7; count of bases not matched to a gene: 7.